Each of the 20 T cell receptor beta chains below was sequenced from the same sample in a study of PD-L1 blockade in urothelial cancer. Sequencing was performed with immunoSEQ multiplex PCR; in TCRdb, only in-frame clones are kept and a portion is missing. This table has more than 55,000 clones, around 84% appearing once. Sequences were derived from PBMCs, sampled around atezolizumab (anti-PD-L1) treatment. These receptors were collected from a man aged 50-59 years with urothelial cancer.

This chain joins TRBV19 and TRBJ1-4, with unresolved D. This CDR3 contains 17 residues. Germline V gene lookup returns CDR1 LNHDA and CDR2 SQIVND (reference sequence). V lost 0 bases, J lost 0 bases, and 11 bases lay in between. The CDR3 nucleotides read TGTGCCAGTAGTATAGATGAGAGAAGTGCAACTAATGAAAAACTGTTTTTT. This encodes CASSIDERSATNEKLFF.

The chain joins TRBV28 to TRBJ1-6; 8 bases fit TRBD1. V gave up 2 bases and J gave up 6 bases; unmatched junction bases: 6. This CDR3 is built from 16 residues. Germline assignment: CDR1 MDHEN and CDR2 SYDVKM. In DNA, the CDR3 is TGTGCCAGCAGTTTAGAACAGGGGGTTCGTAATTCACCCCTCCACTTT. Translation gives CASSLEQGVRNSPLHF.

The gene calls are TRBV7-3 and TRBJ2-1, with 9 bases aligning to TRBD2. The ends lost 6 bases at V and 4 bases at J; junction bases unmatched: 7. CDR3 length: 15 residues. The germline V gene encodes CDR1 SGHTA and CDR2 FQGTGA. The CDR3 region is CASRAGTSSYNEQFF. The DNA for the CDR3 is TGTGCCAGCAGAGCCGGGACTAGCTCATACAATGAGCAGTTCTTC.

The V and J genes are TRBV11-2 and TRBJ2-7, with TRBD2 matching over 8 bases. Unmatched junction bases numbered 24, after V lost 4 bases and J lost 7 bases. The CDR3 spans 19 residues. Germline V CDR1 and CDR2: SGHAT, FQNNGV. Here the CDR3 DNA reads TGTGCCAGCAGCTCGACGACTAGCGTAGGTCGGGCCCCCGGCGCGGAGCAGTACTTC. Translated: CASSSTTSVGRAPGAEQYF. Filled out from reference TRBV11-2 and TRBJ2-7, the complete variable domain reads EAGVAQSPRYKIIEKRQSVAFWCNPISGHATLYWYQQILGQGPKLLIQFQNNGVVDDSQLPKDRFSAERLKGVDSTLKIQPAKLEDSAVYLCASSSTTSVGRAPGAEQYFGPGTRLTVT.

The chain couples TRBV21-1 to TRBJ2-7; the table's TRBD1 call for D was not verified on the DNA. TRBV21-1 is termed a pseudogene. The CDR3 loop spans 21 amino acids. CDR3 region: CASSKKKGKQGQRSKTYEQYF. DNA of the CDR3: TGTGCCAGCAGCAAAAAAAAAGGTAAACAGGGTCAGCGAAGTAAGACCTACGAGCAGTACTTC.

The rearrangement joins TRBV29-1 to TRBJ2-5, with 8 positions matching TRBD2. Trimming took 4 bases from V and 3 from J; bases not matched to a gene: 1. The length of the CDR3 is 12 residues. CDR1 and CDR2 from the germline V gene are SQVTM and ANQGSEA. The CDR3 sequence is CSVAGGKETQYF. Written as DNA, the CDR3 is TGCAGCGTTGCGGGAGGGAAAGAGACCCAGTACTTC.

The chain recombines TRBV6-1 with TRBJ2-2; tentative D call: TRBD1 (5 bases). Germline V gives CDR1 MNHNS, CDR2 SASEGT. CDR3 length equals 14 residues. The ends were cut back, 11 bases at V and 1 base at J, with 14 bases in the middle. The CDR3 sequence: CASHLGLNTGELFF. CDR3 nucleotides: TGTGCCTCCCATTTGGGGCTGAACACCGGGGAGCTGTTTTTT.

This chain links TRBV5-4 with TRBJ2-1, with TRBD2 matching 8 bases. V trimming: 2 bases; J trimming: 7 bases; junction bases outside the gene matches: 14. The CDR3 spans 17 residues. Germline assignment: CDR1 SGHNT and CDR2 YYREEE (reference sequence). DNA for the CDR3: TGTGCCAGCAGCTTTGGAAGGGAGGGTAGCGGGACTAATGAGCAGTTCTTC. Translation gives CASSFGREGSGTNEQFF. The full variable domain, rest sourced from reference TRBV5-4 and TRBJ2-1, is ETGVTQSPTHLIKTRGQQVTLRCSSQSGHNTVSWYQQALGQGPQFIFQYYREEENGRGNFPPRFSGLQFPNYSSELNVNALELDDSALYLCASSFGREGSGTNEQFFGPGTRLTVL.

V is TRBV6-6 and J is TRBJ2-1; D not resolved. Germline values: CDR1 MNHNY, CDR2 SVGAGI (reference sequence). V lost 6 bases and J lost 5, with 5 bases in between. The CDR3 has 11 amino acids. The CDR3 reads CASSRNNEQFF. The DNA for the CDR3 is TGTGCCAGCAGCCGTAACAATGAGCAGTTCTTC.

This clone was recorded once. This rearrangement joins TRBV7-2 to TRBJ2-1, with D perhaps matching TRBD2 (6 bases). The CDR3 sequence is 15 residues long. Germline V gene lookup returns CDR1 SGHTA and CDR2 FQGNSA. V was cut by 5 bases and J by 10 bases, with 21 bases left in between. This CDR3 is CASSPRAGSALEQFF. CDR3 DNA sequence: TGTGCCAGCAGCCCCCGGGCGGGATCAGCGTTGGAGCAGTTCTTC.

The rearrangement joins TRBV6-1 to TRBJ2-7; 10 nucleotides match TRBD1. This CDR3 region has 13 residues. Per germline, CDR1 MNHNS and CDR2 SASEGT. V lost 6 bases, J lost 5 bases, and 4 bases stayed unmatched. Here the CDR3 DNA reads TGTGCCAGCAGAGGGACAGGGGCAGACGAGCAGTACTTC. Its translation: CASRGTGADEQYF.

This rearrangement joins TRBV19 to TRBJ1-5; D unresolved. The V gene lost 6 bases and the J gene lost 0 bases, with 9 bases spanning the gap. Germline-derived CDR1 and CDR2 are LNHDA and SQIVND (reference sequence). The CDR3 consists of 14 residues. As DNA, the CDR3 is TGTGCCAGTAGCAGACCAGGTAGCAATCAGCCCCAGCATTTT. Translated, it gives CASSRPGSNQPQHF. Using reference TRBV19 and TRBJ1-5 for the parts outside the CDR3, the full variable domain is DGGITQSPKYLFRKEGQNVTLSCEQNLNHDAMYWYRQDPGQGLRLIYYSQIVNDFQKGDIAEGYSVSREKKESFPLTVTSAQKNPTAFYLCASSRPGSNQPQHFGDGTRLSIL.

The gene calls are TRBV18 and TRBJ2-3, with D uncertain. Germline V CDR1 and CDR2: KGHSH, LQKENI. This CDR3 comprises 16 residues. V lost 6 bases and J 0 bases, leaving 16 bases between the germline ends. In DNA form, the CDR3 reads TGTGCCAGCTCCTCAATTCCAGGCAGAAGCACAGATACGCAGTATTTT. Protein sequence: CASSSIPGRSTDTQYF.

The CDR3 region is CASSLGQGHSPLHF. The CDR3 coding sequence is TGTGCCAGCAGCTTAGGACAGGGGCATTCACCCCTCCACTTT. The chain employs TRBV7-8 and TRBJ1-6; 8 positions agree with TRBD1. J was trimmed by 8 bases and V by 1 base; bases with no gene match: 1. The germline gives CDR1 SGHVS, CDR2 FQNEAQ. The CDR3 length is 14 residues.

This chain connects TRBV9 to TRBJ2-6, with a tentative D call TRBD1 (6 bases). CDR1 is SGDLS, CDR2 YYNGEE, per germline. Trimming left V 0 bases short and J 0 bases short, with 10 bases between. This CDR3 region has 17 residues. CDR3 sequence reads: CASSVVGQSSGANVLTF. In nucleotides, the CDR3 is TGTGCCAGCAGCGTAGTAGGACAGAGCTCTGGGGCCAACGTCCTGACTTTC.

J is TRBJ2-5 and V is TRBV18; possible D gene TRBD1, 5 bases. The germline V gene encodes CDR1 KGHSH and CDR2 LQKENI. The V gene lost 4 bases and the J gene lost 2 bases, with 5 bases spanning the gap. The CDR3 is 12 residues long. CDR3 sequence reads: CASSRQQETQYF. For the CDR3, the DNA is TGTGCCAGCTCACGACAGCAAGAGACCCAGTACTTC.

This chain uses TRBV9 with TRBJ2-1; a weak D match, TRBD2 (5 bases). The CDR3 is made up of 14 amino acids. CDR1 and CDR2 from the germline V gene are SGDLS and YYNGEE. V dropped 2 bases and J dropped 7 bases, with 13 bases sitting between them. The CDR3 sequence is CASSVEGSENEQFF. As DNA, the CDR3 is TGTGCCAGCAGCGTCGAGGGTTCCGAGAATGAGCAGTTCTTC.

This clone was counted a few times. Additional DNA sequences in this sample encode the identical CDR3. This chain links TRBV27 with TRBJ2-1, with 9 positions matching TRBD2. Trimming cost V 3 bases and J 4 bases; bases outside gene matches: 1. The CDR3 is 14 residues long. Per germline, CDR1 MNHEY and CDR2 SMNVEV (reference sequence). In DNA, the CDR3 is TGTGCCAGCAGTTTTCTAGCGGGGTACAATGAGCAGTTCTTC. Protein sequence: CASSFLAGYNEQFF.

The V call is TRBV6-5, the J call TRBJ1-2, with D possibly being TRBD1 (6 bases). CDR1 MNHEY and CDR2 SVGAGI come from the germline V gene. The V end lost 2 bases, the J end lost 7 bases, and 11 bases lay between the germline ends. This CDR3 region has 13 residues. The CDR3 sequence: CASSYGGGGGYTF. The CDR3 DNA is TGTGCCAGCAGTTACGGGGGCGGGGGTGGCTACACCTTC.

The V call is TRBV10-3, the J call TRBJ2-7; D gene uncertain. Germline CDR1 ENHRY, CDR2 SYGVKD. V was trimmed by 6 bases and J by 0 bases, leaving 24 bases between them. The CDR3 has 18 residues. CDR3: CAISTTRGAVGSSYEQYF. CDR3 DNA sequence: TGTGCCATCAGCACCACACGCGGCGCGGTAGGTAGCTCCTACGAGCAGTACTTC.